A single sample gave rise to the 26 T cell receptor beta chains below, sequenced in a study of shared clonotypes between healthy human individuals. Data came from immunoSEQ multiplex PCR; TCRdb stores just in-frame clones and leaves some out. Of 2 million to 3 million clones detected, 80% to 95% appear once; the ten largest clones hold more than 0.35%. The specimen was naive CD4+ T cells from PBMCs. As for subset: CD45RA+ positively selected. Receptors originate from a man aged 18 to 35 in good health. Some clones in this sample may be carry-over from other donors' samples.

V usage is TRBV5-5 and J usage is TRBJ1-5, with 9 bases matching TRBD1. This CDR3 region has 13 residues. CDR1 is SGHKS and CDR2 is YYEKEE in the germline V gene (reference sequence). The V and J ends lost 4 bases and 14 bases, in that order; junction bases with no gene match: 10. The DNA for the CDR3 is TGTGCCAGCAGCGGTTCATTGGGACAGGGCAAGCATTTT. This sequence encodes CASSGSLGQGKHF.

This sequence joins TRBV2 and TRBJ2-2, with D possibly called TRBD1 or TRBD2 (5 bases each). Trimming removed 6 bases from V and 5 bases from J, with 10 bases in between. The germline gives CDR1 SNHLY, CDR2 FYNNEI. The CDR3 length is 13 residues. The chain's CDR3 is CASSTRGTGELFF. In DNA form, the CDR3 reads TGTGCCAGCAGCACTAGGGGAACCGGGGAGCTGTTTTTT.

The chain is built from TRBV5-1 and TRBJ2-3, with D uncertain. The germline CDR1 and CDR2 sequences are SGHRS and YFSETQ. Trimming took off 0 bases at V and 2 bases at J, with 4 bases between the two ends. This CDR3 has 13 residues. The CDR3 DNA reads as TGCGCCAGCAGCTTGGTAGACACAGATACGCAGTATTTT. Translating gives CASSLVDTDTQYF.

Only a few counts were recorded for this clone. V is TRBV7-2 and J is TRBJ2-1; D may be TRBD1 or TRBD2 (5 bases each). There are 15 residues in the CDR3. V was cut by 5 bases and J by 8 bases, with 19 bases left in between. Germline V CDR1 and CDR2: SGHTA, FQGNSA. The CDR3 DNA is TGTGCCAGCAGCGCGGGTGGGGCCCGGGTGGATGAGCAGTTCTTC. This codes for CASSAGGARVDEQFF.

This clone was detected a few times. The rearrangement uses TRBV18 and TRBJ2-2; D gene uncertain. The V and J ends lost 3 bases and 6 bases respectively, with 11 bases between them. In germline, CDR1 is KGHSH, CDR2 LQKENI. The length of the CDR3 is 14 residues. The chain's CDR3 is CASSPLQEAGELFF. CDR3 bases: TGTGCCAGCTCACCGCTGCAAGAGGCCGGGGAGCTGTTTTTT.

This rearrangement joins TRBV6-6 to TRBJ2-7; TRBD1 matches 7 bases. Germline V gene lookup returns CDR1 MNHNY and CDR2 SVGAGI (reference sequence). The CDR3 contains 15 residues. Trimming took 5 bases from V and 2 from J; bases not matched to a gene: 9. The CDR3 is CASSNQGDPAYEQYF. CDR3 sequence (DNA): TGTGCCAGCAGTAATCAGGGGGACCCGGCCTACGAGCAGTACTTC.

The chain recombines TRBV30 with TRBJ1-3; D is undetermined. This CDR3 has 14 residues. Trimming stripped 5 bases from V and 0 bases from J, with 11 bases between. CDR1 is GTSNPN, CDR2 SVGIG, per germline (reference sequence). Here the CDR3 reads CAWVDTYSGNTIYF. In nucleotides, the CDR3 is TGTGCCTGGGTAGACACGTACTCTGGAAACACCATATATTTT. Complete variable domain (other parts from reference TRBV30 and TRBJ1-3): SQTIHQWPATLVQPVGSPLSLECTVEGTSNPNLYWYRQAAGRGLQLLFYSVGIGQISSEVPQNLSASRPQDRQFILSSKKLLLSDSGFYLCAWVDTYSGNTIYFGEGSWLTVV.

The J gene is TRBJ2-7, the V gene TRBV7-8; TRBD2 matches 11 bases. The CDR3 loop spans 16 amino acids. The germline V gene has CDR1 SGHVS and CDR2 FQNEAQ. With V trimmed by 4 bases and J by 7 bases, 12 bases remained unmatched. The CDR3 DNA reads as TGTGCCAGCAGCTCTTCTCGACTAGCGGGATCATTTGAGCAGTACTTC. This encodes CASSSSRLAGSFEQYF.

Notes on this clone: In the same sample, other DNA sequences code for this CDR3. The chain uses TRBV7-9 and TRBJ2-7; the D call may be TRBD1 or TRBD2 (5 bases each). Germline-derived CDR1 and CDR2 are SEHNR and FQNEAQ (reference sequence). The CDR3 is 13 residues long. V was shortened by 1 base and J by 2 bases, with 6 bases between the two germline ends. CDR3 DNA sequence: TGTGCCAGCAGCTTAGGGGACCCCTACGAGCAGTACTTC. The encoded protein is CASSLGDPYEQYF.

In DNA form, the CDR3 reads TGTGCCAGCAGCCTTTTTCGGGAGATACCCTACAATGAGCAGTTCTTC. Translating it yields CASSLFREIPYNEQFF. This chain connects TRBV7-9 to TRBJ2-1, with D maybe TRBD2 (6 bases). Trimming left V 5 bases short and J 2 bases short, with 16 bases between. Germline V lookup: CDR1 SEHNR, CDR2 FQNEAQ (reference sequence). This CDR3 has 16 amino acids.

This chain connects TRBV29-1 to TRBJ2-7; 9 bases fit TRBD1. The CDR3 is made up of 13 amino acids. The germline CDR1 and CDR2 sequences are SQVTM and ANQGSEA. Trimming removed 5 bases from V and 2 bases from J; junction bases left unmatched: 4. DNA for the CDR3: TGCAGCGTTTCTAGACAGGGGGCCTACGAGCAGTACTTC. This sequence encodes CSVSRQGAYEQYF.

CDR3 region: CSVADPTGSNQPQHF. CDR3 bases: TGCAGCGTTGCCGACCCGACAGGCAGCAATCAGCCCCAGCATTTT. V and J are TRBV29-1 and TRBJ1-5, with D tentatively TRBD1 (6 bases). CDR1 SQVTM and CDR2 ANQGSEA come from the germline V gene. The V end was cut by 4 bases, the J end by 1 base, with 14 bases between. The CDR3 runs 15 residues.

The V gene is TRBV4-1, the J gene TRBJ2-2; 8 bases are a match to TRBD1. With 5 bases clipped from V and 5 bases from J, the junction kept 7 bases outside the gene matches. This CDR3 comprises 15 residues. CDR1 is MGHRA and CDR2 is YSYEKL in the germline V gene. CDR3 in DNA: TGCGCCAGCAGCTCATGGACAGGGAGTACCGGGGAGCTGTTTTTT. It translates to CASSSWTGSTGELFF.

The chain links TRBV30 to TRBJ1-5; 8 bases agree with TRBD1. Germline V gives CDR1 GTSNPN, CDR2 SVGIG (reference sequence). CDR3 size: 18 residues. The junction had 19 bases not matched to a gene; V was cut back by 7 bases and J by 2 bases. The CDR3 reads CASSPPRTGKGGNQPQHF. The CDR3 nucleotides read TGTGCCTCCAGTCCGCCTAGGACAGGGAAGGGGGGCAATCAGCCCCAGCATTTT.

This sequence joins TRBV5-4 and TRBJ2-6; D is perhaps TRBD1 (7 bases). V lost 4 bases and J 4 bases, leaving 21 bases between the germline ends. The CDR3 is 18 amino acids. Germline V lookup: CDR1 SGHNT, CDR2 YYREEE (reference sequence). CDR3: CASSRGFQGGSGANVLTF. CDR3 DNA: TGTGCCAGCAGCCGGGGTTTTCAGGGGGGATCAGGGGCCAACGTCCTGACTTTC.

The J gene is TRBJ1-2, the V gene TRBV28, with 7 bases identical to TRBD1. The CDR3 covers 11 residues. CDR1 is MDHEN, CDR2 SYDVKM, per germline. V dropped 4 bases and J dropped 12; count of bases not matched to a gene: 5. The CDR3 DNA sequence: TGTGCCAGCAGTTCCGGGACAGTGGACACCTTC. Residues: CASSSGTVDTF.

V usage is TRBV28 and J usage is TRBJ2-3; tentatively, D is TRBD2 (5 bases). CDR3 length: 11 amino acids. Germline lookup yields CDR1 MDHEN and CDR2 SYDVKM. Deletions cut 2 bases from V and 10 bases from J, with 7 bases between. CDR3 bases: TGTGCCAGCAGTTTAGGACTGGCGCAGTATTTT. This codes for CASSLGLAQYF.

The chain couples TRBV4-1 to TRBJ2-1; the D is unclear. In germline, CDR1 is MGHRA, CDR2 YSYEKL. This CDR3 spans 12 amino acids. Trimming took off 4 bases at V and 5 bases at J, with 6 bases between the two ends. The CDR3 DNA reads TGCGCCAGCAGCCCCTTGGACAATGAGCAGTTCTTC. Translation gives CASSPLDNEQFF.

The gene calls are TRBV5-1 and TRBJ1-1, with 7 bases lining up with TRBD1. After removal of 4 bases from V and 1 base from J, the junction contained 7 bases not matched to a gene. This CDR3 contains 15 residues. Germline lookup yields CDR1 SGHRS and CDR2 YFSETQ. CDR3 residues: CASSPQGGGNTEAFF. The CDR3 DNA is TGCGCCAGCAGCCCCCAAGGGGGCGGGAACACTGAAGCTTTCTTT.

The chain combines TRBV19 with TRBJ2-5; no clear D gene. Germline assignment: CDR1 LNHDA and CDR2 SQIVND (reference sequence). Trimming took 5 bases from V and 1 from J, leaving 8 bases between them. The CDR3 totals 13 residues. CDR3 sequence (DNA): TGTGCCAGTAGTGGCCAGATCCAAGAGACCCAGTACTTC. Translating it yields CASSGQIQETQYF.

V usage is TRBV6-6 and J usage is TRBJ2-7, with 7 bases identical to TRBD2. From germline, CDR1 is MNHNY and CDR2 SVGAGI (reference sequence). This CDR3 region has 14 residues. J gave up 0 bases and V 6 bases, and 5 bases lay outside the gene matches. As DNA, the CDR3 is TGTGCCAGCAGGGTGGGGGAGGGCTCCTACGAGCAGTACTTC. Translation gives CASRVGEGSYEQYF.

The chain carries TRBV18 and TRBJ1-1; 7 bases fit TRBD1. After removal of 3 bases from V and 10 bases from J, the junction contained 14 bases not matched to a gene. CDR1 is KGHSH, CDR2 LQKENI, per germline. The CDR3 totals 15 residues. CDR3 residues: CASSPPGTARPGAFF. Here the CDR3 DNA reads TGTGCCAGCTCACCTCCCGGGACAGCCCGCCCTGGAGCTTTCTTT.

The V call is TRBV6-5, the J call TRBJ2-1, with D tentatively TRBD2 (7 bases). The germline gives CDR1 MNHEY, CDR2 SVGAGI. Deletions cut 0 bases from V and 8 bases from J, with 14 bases between. There are 15 residues in the CDR3. The CDR3 sequence: CASSYSRGGGDEQFF. CDR3 DNA sequence: TGTGCCAGCAGTTACTCCCGAGGGGGGGGCGATGAGCAGTTCTTC.

The chain couples TRBV7-3 to TRBJ2-2; 12 bases match TRBD2. Germline V gene data show CDR1 as SGHTA and CDR2 as FQGTGA. V lost 8 bases and J lost 0; bases outside the gene matches: 4. This CDR3 is built from 16 residues. The CDR3 sequence: CASGLAGPSNTGELFF. Here the CDR3 DNA reads TGTGCCAGCGGACTAGCGGGACCCTCGAACACCGGGGAGCTGTTTTTT.

Turning to this clone: Other DNA sequences in the same sample also yield this CDR3. This chain joins TRBV5-4 and TRBJ2-6; a weak D match, TRBD2 (6 bases). Between the trimmed V and J ends, which lost 0 bases and 2 bases, there was a span of 6 bases. The CDR3 covers 15 residues. Germline V gene sequence: CDR1 SGHNT, CDR2 YYREEE (reference sequence). The CDR3 here is CASSLAGAGANVLTF. The DNA for the CDR3 is TGTGCCAGCAGCTTGGCGGGGGCTGGGGCCAACGTCCTGACTTTC. The full variable domain, with the rest looked up from reference TRBV5-4 and TRBJ2-6, is ETGVTQSPTHLIKTRGQQVTLRCSSQSGHNTVSWYQQALGQGPQFIFQYYREEENGRGNFPPRFSGLQFPNYSSELNVNALELDDSALYLCASSLAGAGANVLTFGAGSRLTVL.

CDR3 residues: CASSLVFGGATDTQYF. The CDR3 DNA reads TGTGCCAGCAGCTTGGTTTTTGGCGGGGCAACAGATACGCAGTATTTT. The chain carries TRBV7-2 and TRBJ2-3, with D possibly matching TRBD2 (6 bases). V lost 3 bases and J 3 bases, leaving 16 bases between the germline ends. From germline, CDR1 is SGHTA and CDR2 FQGNSA. This CDR3 has 16 amino acids. Supplemented by reference TRBV7-2 and TRBJ2-3, the full variable domain reads GAGVSQSPSNKVTEKGKDVELRCDPISGHTALYWYRQSLGQGLEFLIYFQGNSAPDKSGLPSDRFSAERTGGSVSTLTIQRTQQEDSAVYLCASSLVFGGATDTQYFGPGTRLTVL.